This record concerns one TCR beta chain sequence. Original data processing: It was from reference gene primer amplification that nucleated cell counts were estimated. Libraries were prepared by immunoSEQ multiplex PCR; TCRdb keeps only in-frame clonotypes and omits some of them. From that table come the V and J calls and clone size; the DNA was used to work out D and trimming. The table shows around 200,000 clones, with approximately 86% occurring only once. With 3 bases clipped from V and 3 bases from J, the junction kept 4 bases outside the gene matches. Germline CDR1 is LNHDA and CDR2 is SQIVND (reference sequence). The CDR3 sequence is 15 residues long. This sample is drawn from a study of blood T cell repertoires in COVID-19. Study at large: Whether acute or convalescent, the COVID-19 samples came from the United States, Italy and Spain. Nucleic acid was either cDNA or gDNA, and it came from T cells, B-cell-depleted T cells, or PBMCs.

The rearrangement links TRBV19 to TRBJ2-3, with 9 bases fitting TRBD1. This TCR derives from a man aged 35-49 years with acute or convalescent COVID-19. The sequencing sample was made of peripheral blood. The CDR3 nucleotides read TGTGCCAGTAGTATCCGACAGGGGGAAACAGATACGCAGTATTTT. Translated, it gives CASSIRQGETDTQYF.